The 16 T cell receptor beta chains reported below all come from one sample, sequenced in a study of cytomegalovirus exposure and HLA in healthy donors. 13 Jbeta primers and 60 Vbeta primers were used for the PCR. The table came from immunoSEQ multiplex PCR; TCRdb's copy has only in-frame clones and leaves some out. The sample shows 250,000 or so clones, over 90% of them seen only once. Sample: PBMCs. The receptor set was obtained from a girl aged 2 to 9 in good health and CMV-seronegative.

The rearrangement links TRBV18 to TRBJ1-4; 10 bases map to TRBD1. The V segment lost 2 bases and the J segment 8 bases; nucleotides outside the gene matches: 8. The CDR3 loop spans 16 amino acids. Germline V gene lookup returns CDR1 KGHSH and CDR2 LQKENI. The CDR3 loop is CASSPVSGTGEEKLFF. The CDR3 bases are TGTGCCAGCTCACCAGTCTCCGGGACAGGGGAAGAAAAACTGTTTTTT.

The chain is built from TRBV6-6 and TRBJ2-1; TRBD1 matches at 9 bases. The CDR3 has 16 residues. V shed 5 bases, J shed 9 bases, and the junction held 14 bases outside the gene matches. Germline loops: CDR1 MNHNY, CDR2 SVGAGI (reference sequence). This chain's CDR3 is CASSPGTGKYSGEQFF. The CDR3 bases are TGTGCCAGCAGTCCCGGGACAGGGAAATATAGCGGTGAGCAGTTCTTC.

The chain combines TRBV7-9 with TRBJ1-5; 8 bases match TRBD1. CDR3 length equals 17 residues. The germline V gene encodes CDR1 SEHNR and CDR2 FQNEAQ (reference sequence). The V segment lost 1 base and the J segment 0 bases; nucleotides outside the gene matches: 5. The CDR3 nucleotides are TGTGCCAGCAGCTTAGTGGGACAGGTCAATAGCAATCAGCCCCAGCATTTT. Translating gives CASSLVGQVNSNQPQHF. The full variable domain, in which reference TRBV7-9 and TRBJ1-5 provide the parts outside the CDR3, is DTGVSQNPRHKITKRGQNVTFRCDPISEHNRLYWYRQTLGQGPEFLTYFQNEAQLEKSRLLSDRFSAERPKGSFSTLEIQRTEQGDSAMYLCASSLVGQVNSNQPQHFGDGTRLSIL.

This chain links TRBV15 with TRBJ1-1, with D uncertain. Germline CDR1 reads LNHNV; CDR2 reads YYDKDF (reference sequence). The CDR3 is made up of 12 amino acids. The V end lost 0 bases, the J end lost 4 bases, and 3 bases lay between the germline ends. CDR3 nucleotide sequence: TGTGCCACCAGCAGAGACGGCACTGAAGCTTTCTTT. Protein: CATSRDGTEAFF.

This chain joins TRBV10-2 and TRBJ1-1; TRBD1 is a possible D gene (5 bases). Germline CDR1 reads WSHSY; CDR2 reads SAAADI. This CDR3 comprises 13 residues. V was cut by 7 bases and J by 0 bases, with 9 bases left in between. The CDR3 protein is CASMETVNTEAFF. The CDR3 DNA sequence: TGCGCCAGCATGGAGACAGTGAACACTGAAGCTTTCTTT.

This rearrangement joins TRBV2 to TRBJ2-5; D is possibly TRBD2 (5 bases). The germline V and J ends were trimmed by 5 bases and 7 bases, with 23 bases remaining between them. This CDR3 region has 16 residues. Germline V CDR1 and CDR2: SNHLY, FYNNEI. The CDR3 spells CASSRTDPLASGTQYF. CDR3 DNA: TGTGCCAGCAGTCGGACTGACCCCCTCGCAAGTGGGACCCAGTACTTC.

This clone was recorded once. The V and J genes are TRBV2 and TRBJ2-5; TRBD1 is a possible D gene (6 bases). Trimming stripped 8 bases from V and 2 bases from J, with 9 bases between. Germline V lookup: CDR1 SNHLY, CDR2 FYNNEI. The CDR3 consists of 12 residues. CDR3 sequence reads: CASGTMQETQYF. The CDR3 bases are TGTGCCAGCGGGACAATGCAAGAGACCCAGTACTTC.

The rearrangement joins TRBV6-5 to TRBJ2-5, with D possibly matching TRBD1 (5 bases). The J call may be faulty, since TRBJ2-7 better matches the DNA end. Germline lookup yields CDR1 MNHEY and CDR2 SVGAGI. This CDR3 comprises 15 residues. This chain's CDR3 is CASSYLVGATYEQYF. In DNA form, the CDR3 reads TGTGCCAGCAGTTACTTGGTAGGGGCAACCTACGAGCAGTACTTC.

Points on this clone: One junction end disagrees with the germline gene, perhaps due to a read error. The chain combines TRBV5-4 with TRBJ1-2; D perhaps matches TRBD1 (5 bases). Germline V lookup: CDR1 SGHNT, CDR2 YYREEE (reference sequence). This CDR3 spans 15 amino acids. In nucleotides, the CDR3 is TGCACCTTCCACTCCTTTCGGCAGGGCTCCTATGGCTACACCTTC. This translates into CTFHSFRQGSYGYTF. The variable domain in full, completed from reference TRBV5-4 and TRBJ1-2, reads ETGVTQSPTHLIKTRGQQVTLRCSSQSGHNTVSWYQQALGQGPQFIFQYYREEENGRGNFPPRFSGLQFPNYSSELNVNALELDDSALYLCTFHSFRQGSYGYTFGSGTRLTVV.

The CDR3 DNA reads TGTGCCAGCAGCTTATCAGGGGCGATTAGCAATCAGCCCCAGCATTTT. It is translated as CASSLSGAISNQPQHF. This chain links TRBV7-2 with TRBJ1-5; D is possibly TRBD1 (6 bases). Deletions cut 2 bases from V and 0 bases from J, with 11 bases between. There are 16 residues in the CDR3. Germline assignment: CDR1 SGHTA and CDR2 FQGNSA.

The chain combines TRBV19 with TRBJ2-3, with 7 bases lining up with TRBD2. Germline V gene sequence: CDR1 LNHDA, CDR2 SQIVND (reference sequence). CDR3 length equals 13 residues. J lost 6 bases, V lost 7 bases, and 7 bases had no gene match. The CDR3: CASMTGEGDTQYF. CDR3 nucleotide sequence: TGTGCCAGTATGACGGGGGAGGGGGATACGCAGTATTTT.

This clone was seen just once. V and J are TRBV6-5 and TRBJ1-2; D is possibly TRBD1 (5 bases). Germline V gene lookup returns CDR1 MNHEY and CDR2 SVGAGI. Deletions cut 6 bases from V and 0 bases from J, with 14 bases between. The CDR3 has 15 amino acids. CDR3 residues: CASSRPRGSNYGYTF. The CDR3 DNA is TGTGCCAGCAGCCGACCAAGGGGTTCTAACTATGGCTACACCTTC.

The chain recombines TRBV29-1 with TRBJ2-7; D not certain. Germline V gives CDR1 SQVTM, CDR2 ANQGSEA. CDR3 length equals 13 residues. The V and J ends lost 2 bases and 0 bases respectively, with 8 bases between them. The CDR3 region has the DNA TGCAGCGTTGAATTTCCGAGCTCCTACGAGCAGTACTTC. Its translation: CSVEFPSSYEQYF.

This chain connects TRBV20-1 to TRBJ2-5; a weak D match, TRBD1 (6 bases). CDR1 and CDR2 (germline): DFQATT, SNEGSKA (reference sequence). CDR3 length equals 11 residues. In DNA, the CDR3 is TGCAGCTCTGGGAGAGGGGGGACCCAGTACTTC. It is translated as CSSGRGGTQYF.

This chain connects TRBV6-1 to TRBJ1-5; D is uncertain. Germline lookup yields CDR1 MNHNS and CDR2 SASEGT. The CDR3 totals 19 residues. V was pared by 2 bases and J by 0 bases, with 20 bases between. The CDR3 sequence is CASSESGRLPFYSNQPQHF. In DNA form, the CDR3 reads TGTGCCAGCAGTGAATCCGGCAGGCTTCCCTTTTATAGCAATCAGCCCCAGCATTTT.

This chain joins TRBV11-2 and TRBJ2-5; D remains ambiguous. The J call may be in error: the DNA end matches TRBJ2-7 better. Germline CDR1 and CDR2: SGHAT and FQNNGV. The CDR3 sequence is 12 residues long. CDR3 sequence reads: CASSLGSGEQYF. The CDR3 nucleotides read TGTGCCAGCAGCTTAGGTTCAGGCGAGCAGTACTTC.